A single sample gave rise to the 16 T cell receptor beta chains below, sequenced in a study of CD8+ T cells in alopecia areata. Indicated treatment: oral pan-JAK inhibitor, 5-10 mg twice daily. Reverse transcription of extracted RNA yielded cDNA, which provided the sequencing template. Sequencing was performed with immunoSEQ multiplex PCR; in TCRdb, only in-frame clones are kept and a portion is missing. The repertoire holds hundreds of thousands of clones, with roughly 64% as singletons. Material: CD4+ T cells sorted from blood, obtained at week 24, from a patient treated with tofacitinib. The receptors shown here come from a human donor with alopecia areata.

This clone appeared a single time. The chain carries TRBV29-1 and TRBJ1-1; 8 positions agree with TRBD1. The V segment lost 5 bases and the J segment 1 base; nucleotides outside the gene matches: 3. Germline V CDR1 and CDR2: SQVTM, ANQGSEA. The CDR3 is 13 amino acids. The CDR3 loop is CSVLDRGNTEAFF. As DNA, the CDR3 is TGCAGCGTTCTCGACAGGGGGAACACTGAAGCTTTCTTT. Drawing the rest from reference TRBV29-1 and TRBJ1-1, the complete variable domain is SAVISQKPSRDICQRGTSLTIQCQVDSQVTMMFWYRQQPGQSLTLIATANQGSEATYESGFVIDKFPISRPNLTFSTLTVSNMSPEDSSIYLCSVLDRGNTEAFFGQGTRLTVV.

This clone showed up just a few times. This chain joins TRBV4-3 and TRBJ2-7; D is uncertain. Germline V gene data show CDR1 as LGHNA and CDR2 as YSLEER. The CDR3 spans 17 residues. Trimming pared 0 bases from V and 2 bases from J, leaving 17 bases between. The CDR3 sequence: CASSQDWGSHDTYEQYF. The CDR3 region has the DNA TGCGCCAGCAGCCAAGATTGGGGTAGTCACGATACCTACGAGCAGTACTTC.

In nucleotides, the CDR3 is TGCGCCAGCAGCCACCTCGACAGTGGCTACACCTTC. This codes for CASSHLDSGYTF. This chain connects TRBV4-1 to TRBJ1-2; D might be TRBD1 (5 bases). The CDR3 covers 12 residues. Germline CDR1 MGHRA, CDR2 YSYEKL. V lost 3 bases and J 7 bases, leaving 9 bases between the germline ends.

This clone was observed a few times. The chain joins TRBV30 to TRBJ2-7; the D gene is possibly TRBD1 (5 bases). From germline, CDR1 is GTSNPN and CDR2 SVGIG (reference sequence). CDR3 length: 15 amino acids. Trimming removed 8 bases at V and 0 bases at J, with 20 bases between. CDR3 nucleotides: TGTGCCCCCATAGGCCGACAGTGGAGCTCCTACGAGCAGTACTTC. It yields the protein CAPIGRQWSSYEQYF.

J is TRBJ2-7 and V is TRBV29-1, with D possibly TRBD1 on 6 matching bases. The germline CDR1 and CDR2 sequences are SQVTM and ANQGSEA. The CDR3 consists of 12 residues. The CDR3 loop is CTVGAGDREQYF. DNA for the CDR3: TGCACCGTAGGAGCAGGGGACCGAGAGCAGTACTTC.

CDR3 in amino acids: CSVGPGQNTGELFF. The CDR3 DNA is TGCAGCGTTGGCCCGGGACAGAACACCGGGGAGCTGTTTTTT. The chain employs TRBV29-1 and TRBJ2-2; D is possibly TRBD1 (6 bases). Trimming pared 4 bases from V and 1 base from J, leaving 10 bases between. CDR1 and CDR2 from the germline V gene are SQVTM and ANQGSEA. This CDR3 is 14 amino acids long.

The chain is built from TRBV6-5 and TRBJ2-3, with D hard to call. Looked up from germline, CDR1 is MNHEY and CDR2 is SVGAGI. The CDR3 sequence is 13 residues long. V lost 4 bases and J lost 5, with 10 bases in between. The CDR3 region is CASSWAGGDTQYF. CDR3 sequence (DNA): TGTGCCAGCAGTTGGGCTGGTGGAGATACGCAGTATTTT.

The chain carries TRBV7-2 and TRBJ2-1, with 7 bases matching TRBD1. The V segment lost 1 base and the J segment 15 bases; nucleotides outside the gene matches: 9. Germline CDR1 reads SGHTA; CDR2 reads FQGNSA. The CDR3 covers 13 residues. This CDR3 is CASSLEWDSGPFF. The CDR3 DNA reads as TGTGCCAGCAGCTTAGAGTGGGACAGCGGTCCGTTCTTC.

The rearrangement links TRBV15 to TRBJ1-2; D is uncertain. The germline V gene has CDR1 LNHNV and CDR2 YYDKDF (reference sequence). The length of the CDR3 is 14 residues. The ends were cut back, 0 bases at V and 2 bases at J, with 7 bases in the middle. CDR3 sequence: CATSRDSANYGYTF. The CDR3 DNA is TGTGCCACCAGCAGAGATTCGGCCAACTATGGCTACACCTTC.

The chain carries TRBV28 and TRBJ1-2, with 9 nucleotides matching TRBD1. The CDR3 consists of 15 residues. Trimming at V came to 4 bases and at J to 0 bases, leaving 3 bases not matched to a gene. CDR1 is MDHEN, CDR2 SYDVKM, per germline. CDR3 amino acids: CASSSQGAANYGYTF. CDR3 nucleotide sequence: TGTGCCAGCAGTTCACAGGGGGCGGCTAACTATGGCTACACCTTC.

This chain links TRBV30 with TRBJ1-6, with TRBD1 matching 9 bases. This CDR3 contains 14 residues. Trimming took 4 bases from V and 8 from J; bases not matched to a gene: 6. Germline V CDR1 and CDR2: GTSNPN, SVGIG (reference sequence). The CDR3 nucleotides are TGTGCCTGGACAACGGACAGGGGATATTCACCCCTCCACTTT. Protein: CAWTTDRGYSPLHF.

The chain carries TRBV7-2 and TRBJ2-5; D perhaps matches TRBD2 (5 bases). CDR1 and CDR2 from the germline V gene are SGHTA and FQGNSA. The CDR3 covers 14 residues. The V end was cut by 4 bases, the J end by 5 bases, with 14 bases between. The CDR3 DNA reads as TGTGCCAGCAGCTCGGAGGCCTTCGGGGAGACCCAGTACTTC. Amino acid sequence: CASSSEAFGETQYF. Based on the CDR3 plus reference TRBV7-2 and TRBJ2-5, the full variable domain is GAGVSQSPSNKVTEKGKDVELRCDPISGHTALYWYRQSLGQGLEFLIYFQGNSAPDKSGLPSDRFSAERTGGSVSTLTIQRTQQEDSAVYLCASSSEAFGETQYFGPGTRLLVL.

CDR3 in amino acids: CATSPGPRSYNEQFF. In nucleotides, the CDR3 is TGTGCCACCAGCCCGGGACCCCGCTCCTACAATGAGCAGTTCTTC. The chain employs TRBV15 and TRBJ2-1; D possibly uses TRBD1 or TRBD2 (5 bases each). Trimming cost V 5 bases and J 0 bases, with 11 bases left between them. The CDR3 consists of 15 residues. CDR1 is LNHNV, CDR2 YYDKDF, per germline (reference sequence).

The V gene is TRBV27, the J gene TRBJ2-7; D gene unclear. The CDR3 runs to 14 residues. Germline V gene lookup returns CDR1 MNHEY and CDR2 SMNVEV (reference sequence). V was clipped by 4 bases and J by 0 bases, with 10 bases between them. This CDR3 reads CASSSPIVSYEQYF. The CDR3 region has the DNA TGTGCCAGCAGTTCCCCGATAGTCTCCTACGAGCAGTACTTC.

The chain links TRBV20-1 to TRBJ2-5; no firm D call. The germline V and J ends were trimmed by 3 bases and 4 bases, with 6 bases remaining between them. This CDR3 has 11 amino acids. Germline V gene sequence: CDR1 DFQATT, CDR2 SNEGSKA (reference sequence). The CDR3 nucleotides are TGCAGTGCTAGGCAAGGAGAGACCCAGTACTTC. Translated, it gives CSARQGETQYF.

The CDR3 sequence: CASSLTALGQGPFNSPLHF. The CDR3 region has the DNA TGTGCCAGCAGCTTAACAGCTCTCGGACAGGGCCCCTTTAATTCACCCCTCCACTTT. V usage is TRBV7-2 and J usage is TRBJ1-6; the match to TRBD1 covers 8 bases. V lost 2 bases, J lost 6 bases, and 15 bases stayed unmatched. The CDR3 length is 19 residues. CDR1 SGHTA and CDR2 FQGNSA come from the germline V gene.